Listed below are T cell receptor beta chains from one sample, sequenced in a study of T cell repertoires in cytomegalovirus infection. One entry per CDR3 protein, called by TCRdb with MiXCR from the reads. The table lists about 830,000 distinct CDR3 sequences, roughly 33% of them singletons, with 9.5% to 15% in the top ten. Their antigens remain unidentified. The material was cultured CD8+ T cells from PBMCs, obtained from culture after CMV antigen stimulation. These receptors were taken from a human donor in good health (CMV status not recorded). Some clones in this sample may be carry-over from other donors' samples. Each CDR3 is given with its conserved first and last residue. D genes are given only for firm matches. The listing skips clone size in some rows; elsewhere it reads once, few, many or a size class.

abundance	d_gene	v_gene	j_gene	CDR3aa	CDR3nt
NA	TRBD1	TRBV28	TRBJ2-2	CASSLLGQDTGELFF	TGTGCCAGCAGCTTGCTGGGACAGGACACCGGGGAGCTGTTTTTT
NA	TRBD1	TRBV7-3	TRBJ2-4	CASSASGTENIQYF	TGTGCCAGCAGCGCCTCCGGGACAGAAAACATTCAGTACTTC
NA	TRBD1	TRBV6-5	TRBJ1-1	CASNPDMDRGNTEAFF	TGTGCCAGCAACCCTGATATGGACAGGGGGAACACTGAAGCTTTCTTT
once	NA	TRBV12-5	TRBJ1-2	CASGLGDRGHYGYTF	TGTGCTAGTGGTTTGGGAGATAGGGGACACTATGGCTACACCTTC
few	NA	TRBV6-1	TRBJ1-5	CASSPLNLLDQPQHF	TGTGCCAGCAGCCCTTTAAATTTACTAGATCAGCCCCAGCATTTT
few	NA	TRBV6-6	TRBJ1-1	CASSYVVDTEAFF	TGTGCCAGCAGTTACGTGGTTGACACTGAAGCTTTCTTT
NA	NA	TRBV6-6	TRBJ2-1	CASSYSPEPRDMYNEQFF	TGTGCCAGCAGTTACTCCCCCGAGCCCCGAGATATGTACAATGAGCAGTTCTTC
many	NA	TRBV7-8	TRBJ2-7	CASSLDPGRSSYEQYF	TGTGCCAGCAGCTTAGACCCGGGACGGAGCTCCTACGAGCAGTACTTC
few	TRBD1	TRBV7-6	TRBJ2-5	CASSLANRGETQYF	TGTGCCAGCAGCTTAGCGAACAGGGGAGAGACCCAGTACTTC
many	NA	TRBV7-8	TRBJ2-7	CASSLASGRSYEQYF	TGTGCCAGCAGCTTAGCATCAGGGCGCTCCTACGAGCAGTACTTC
few	NA	TRBV11-3	TRBJ2-6	CASSPSSPVGAIFSGANVLTF	TGTGCCAGCAGCCCTTCGTCTCCAGTAGGGGCCATTTTCTCTGGGGCCAACGTCCTGACTTTC
few	NA	TRBV2	TRBJ2-7	CASSVYWVDEQYF	TGTGCCAGCAGTGTTTATTGGGTCGACGAGCAGTACTTC
NA	NA	TRBV4-1	TRBJ2-1	CASSQISGGGFGGRNEQFF	TGCGCCAGCAGCCAAATTTCAGGGGGGGGCTTCGGGGGGCGGAATGAGCAGTTCTTC
few	NA	TRBV13	TRBJ2-1	CASSLSVGGYNEQFF	TGTGCCAGCAGCCTAAGTGTGGGGGGCTACAATGAGCAGTTCTTC
NA	TRBD2	TRBV24-1	TRBJ2-2	CATSDLGLAGGNTGELFF	TGTGCCACCAGTGATTTAGGCCTAGCGGGGGGAAACACCGGGGAGCTGTTTTTT
few	TRBD1	TRBV15	TRBJ2-7	CATSGQGYEQYF	TGTGCCACCAGCGGACAGGGATACGAGCAGTACTTC
few	NA	TRBV7-9	TRBJ1-2	CASSLADNYGYTF	TGTGCCAGCAGCTTAGCAGACAACTATGGCTACACCTTC
few	NA	TRBV24-1	TRBJ2-5	CATSDRDGSLGTQYF	TGTGCCACCAGTGATCGGGACGGGTCTTTAGGGACCCAGTACTTC
few	TRBD1	TRBV7-9	TRBJ1-1	CASSHRTGGNTEAFF	TGTGCCAGCAGTCATAGGACAGGAGGGAACACTGAAGCTTTCTTT
NA	TRBD1	TRBV11-2	TRBJ2-5	CASSINRGTPETQYF	TGTGCCAGCAGCATAAACAGGGGGACCCCAGAGACCCAGTACTTC
few	NA	TRBV12-3/TRBV12-4	TRBJ2-5	CASSSTRYQETQYF	TGTGCCAGCAGTTCCACACGGTACCAAGAGACCCAGTACTTC
NA	NA	TRBV4-1	TRBJ2-7	CASSPVLPYEQYF	TGCGCCAGCAGCCCCGTTCTCCCCTACGAGCAGTACTTC
few	TRBD1	TRBV7-9	TRBJ1-5	CASSPTGQGYLSNQPQHF	TGTGCCAGCAGCCCCACGGGACAGGGATACCTTAGCAATCAGCCCCAGCATTTT
NA	TRBD2	TRBV6-4	TRBJ2-1	CASSPGAGLYNEQFF	TGTGCCAGCTCACCCGGAGCGGGGCTCTACAATGAGCAGTTCTTC
NA	TRBD2	TRBV7-9	TRBJ2-1	CASSPLGGGLNEQFF	TGTGCCAGCAGCCCCCTCGGGGGGGGGCTCAATGAGCAGTTCTTC
NA	NA	TRBV4-1	TRBJ2-1	CASNRDLGGYNEQFF	TGCGCCAGCAACAGGGACCTGGGCGGGTACAATGAGCAGTTCTTC
few	NA	TRBV4-1	TRBJ1-6	CASSQDPPTGSYNSPLHF	TGCGCCAGCAGCCAAGATCCCCCGACGGGCTCCTATAATTCACCCCTCCACTTT
few	NA	TRBV7-9	TRBJ2-7	CASSLILDEQYF	TGTGCCAGCAGCTTAATTCTAGACGAGCAGTACTTC
NA	NA	TRBV28	TRBJ2-5	CASSLEGGTGETQYF	TGTGCCAGCAGTTTAGAAGGGGGGACCGGGGAGACCCAGTACTTC
many	NA	TRBV11-2	TRBJ1-3	CASRRASGNTIYF	TGTGCCAGCAGGCGGGCAAGTGGAAACACCATATATTTT
NA	TRBD1	TRBV6-2/TRBV6-3	TRBJ1-5	CASSPEGAMGQPQHF	TGTGCCAGCAGTCCCGAGGGGGCGATGGGTCAGCCCCAGCATTTT
NA	TRBD2	TRBV28	TRBJ2-3	CASCTGTSDGTDTQYF	TGTGCCAGCTGTACTGGGACTAGCGACGGCACAGATACGCAGTATTTT
NA	NA	TRBV7-9	TRBJ1-1	CASSLGDRHLNTEAFF	TGTGCCAGCAGCTTAGGGGACCGCCACTTGAACACTGAAGCTTTCTTT
few	NA	TRBV6-2/TRBV6-3	TRBJ2-1	CASSYGLGNDNEQFF	TGTGCCAGCAGTTACGGTTTGGGGAACGACAATGAGCAGTTCTTC
NA	NA	TRBV6-2/TRBV6-3	TRBJ1-1	CAISRGFGTEAFF	TGTGCCATAAGCCGCGGTTTTGGTACTGAAGCTTTCTTT